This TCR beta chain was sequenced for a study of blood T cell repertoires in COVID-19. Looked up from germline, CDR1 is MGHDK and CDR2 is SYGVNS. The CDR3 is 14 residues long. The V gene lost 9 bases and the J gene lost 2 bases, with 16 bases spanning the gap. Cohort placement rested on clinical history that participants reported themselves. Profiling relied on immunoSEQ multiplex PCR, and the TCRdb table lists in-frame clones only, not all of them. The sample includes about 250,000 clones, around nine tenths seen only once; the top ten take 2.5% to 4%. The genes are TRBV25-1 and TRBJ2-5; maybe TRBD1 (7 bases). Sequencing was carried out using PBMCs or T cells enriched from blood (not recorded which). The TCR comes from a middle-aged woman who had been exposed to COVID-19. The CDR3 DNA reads TGTGCCAGAGACGCGACAGGGACTCAAGAGACCCAGTACTTC. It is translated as CARDATGTQETQYF.